A single T cell receptor (beta chain) is shown here with its context. Its antigen remains unidentified. No qualities accompany the bases; no much larger clone lies one base away. Library preparation was by the immunoSEQ multiplex PCR assay. For the multiplex PCR, a mixture combining 60 forward primers for TCR Vbeta segments and 13 reverse primers for TCR Jbeta segments was used. Amplification of the CDR3 region of rearranged TCR beta genes was performed with a multiplex PCR assay on genomic DNA. On the Illumina HiSeq System, the amplified TCR beta libraries were sequenced as 87-base-pair reads. Under the source paper's analysis protocol: In a later analysis, some 80 million unique TCR beta chains were counted across the roughly 610 repertoires, and roughly 11 million of these chains were shared by at least two donors. A nearest-neighbor algorithm error-corrected the raw reads and collapsed the reads into unique sequences, merging closely related sequences to remove PCR and sequencing errors. Alignment of CDR3 sequences to IMGT reference sequences was used to assign V, D and J gene segments. For a sequence to be retained, a match of at least six nucleotides was required to both a V gene segment and a J gene segment. A rearrangement was called productive if the CDR3 had no stop codons and remained in frame with V and J, and every other rearrangement was called non-productive. Following IMGT convention, CDR3 was defined as the stretch from the second conserved V-encoded cysteine to the conserved J-encoded phenylalanine. Sequences without an unambiguous match to a single V gene segment were excluded from the earlier analysis of about 640 of the donors. An earlier analysis of under 750 of the donors called V segments functional above 56.7% productive rearrangements and segregating when the between-donor standard deviation exceeded 5%. A statistical classification framework was developed to diagnose cytomegalovirus status using the catalog of TCR beta chain sequences. V and J gene assignment, in a later analysis, came from comparing TCR nucleotide sequences with IMGT/GENE-DB human TR gene sequences. In a later analysis, CDR3 sequences and most-parsimonious VDJ recombination scenarios were assigned using the TCRdist pipeline. In a later analysis, every TCR beta chain was defined by the combination of its CDR3 amino acid sequence and its V-gene family, and reads without a unique V-gene family were dropped. In a later analysis, approximately 640 highly shared, low-generation-probability nucleotide sequences were removed to address suspected cross-contamination and a sequencing artifact. In a later analysis, a clonal expansion index was calculated for each public chain from normalized within-repertoire ranks of inferred template counts. In a later analysis, generation probabilities were computed using a VDJ recombination model fitted to out-of-frame rearrangements, and the results were checked against IGoR. Hypergeometric tests were used in a later analysis to score TCR-TCR, TCR-HLA and TCR-CMV co-occurrence, with a repertoire-size bias correction applied to the TCR pairs. In a later analysis, false discovery rates were estimated by permuting HLA or CMV assignments 20 times. A later analysis grouped co-occurring TCRs with DBSCAN, adding TCRdist sequence similarity when clustering within HLA-allele-positive subsets. For co-occurrence clustering, repertoires with fewer than 30,000 or more than 120,000 public chains were excluded, along with about five repertoires with anomalous nucleotide sharing. Drawn from immuneACCESS, this table holds only the in-frame rearrangements with V and J called that TCRdb kept. Clones are partly lost; checked studies trace under half to an unresolved V gene and leave the rest unexplained. The V and J calls and the clone size are those of that table, but D and trimming were determined from the DNA. The sample has approximately 99,000 clones on record, 73% of them singletons. The ten top clones hold about 3.7% of the sample.

CDR1 SQVTM and CDR2 ANQGSEA are derived from the germline V gene. V is shortened by 7 bases, J by 0 bases, and the region joining them spans 10 bases. There are 13 amino acids in the CDR3, from cysteine to phenylalanine inclusive. The kept DNA is CDR3 alone, 39 bases in frame from the first base. The cohort comprised fewer than 700 healthy bone marrow donors. All cohort members were sampled while nominally healthy, although unrecorded immune exposures were likely present. The donor was CMV seronegative and belonged to the group of around 400 seronegative cohort members. Each donor provided a peripheral blood sample, and peripheral blood mononuclear cells were used for TCR beta sequencing. The Qiagen DNeasy Blood Extraction Kit was used to extract genomic DNA from the blood cell samples. The data belong to a study of cytomegalovirus exposure and HLA in healthy donors (dated by TCRdb to between 2016 and 2019). Describing the broader study: According to an earlier analysis of a few hundred of the donors, some 170 million T cells yielded 117 million unique TCR beta sequences and 276 Gb of sequence data. A handful of DR-DQ haplotypes were treated as single units for association and clustering because of strong linkage in the cohort. HLA typing covered class I and class II loci at four-digit resolution. Among the 398 genotyped donors, approximately 76% belonged to the genetic ancestry cluster associated with self-reported Caucasian donors. The number of donors typed differed by locus, with roughly 629-640 for A, B, C, DRB1 and DQB1, roughly 520 for DQA1, nearly 610 for DPA1, and roughly 450 for DPB1. Along with the approximately 600-subject first cohort, a separate validation cohort of 120 different subjects was used. The study used immunosequencing to profile the T cell repertoires of 666 subjects and linked those repertoires to cytomegalovirus serostatus. In the later analysis, no new phenotypic data were used to find candidate immune exposures; instead, reliance was placed on TCR beta sequences and their occurrence across donors. Donor age, sex, ethnicity and CMV serostatus were compiled together with the repertoire data. A later genetic analysis used genome-wide SNP genotypes for about 60% of the roughly 700 donors, treating that subset as a discovery cohort. The aim of the study was to test whether cataloging public T cell receptors could identify signatures of past pathogen exposure. An early release covering roughly 600 HLA-typed donors comprised around 300 gigabases of sequencing data and approximately 85 million unique TCR sequences. To study patterns of TCR occurrence, a later analysis re-analyzed previously published TCR beta repertoires from 666 donors and added high-resolution HLA genotyping. In an earlier analysis of a few hundred of the donors, high-throughput TCR beta sequencing was used to judge whether each TCR beta V gene segment behaved as functional or pseudogenic. Across under 500 genotyped donors of the cohort, an average of 235,054 unique TCR beta nucleotide sequences per donor were sequenced, and approximately 19% of those sequences were non-productive. The study combined high-throughput TCR immunosequencing, statistical association of individual TCRs with disease status, and machine learning to predict cytomegalovirus infection status. All discovery cohort repertoires had been generated using a single sequencing platform.

The research as a whole found: In a later analysis, TCR association rates were found to vary across HLA loci, with the most associated TCRs seen for DRB1 alleles and the fewest for HLA-C alleles. The earlier analysis of 450 to 700 of the donors excluded seventeen rarely observed V segments, including chromosome 9 orphons, because counts were too low. A cluster of highly shared sequence variants was judged likely to represent a technical artifact of the sequencing pipeline. The authors suggested that the approach could potentially be generalized to other disease states and immunological phenotypes. In a later analysis, most CMV-associated TCR beta chains were found to appear HLA-restricted, with HLA associations seemingly driven largely by CMV exposure. The classifier was reported to diagnose cytomegalovirus status with high specificity and sensitivity in both the original and validation cohorts. In a later analysis, HLA-associated TCR beta chains showed more clonal expansion and lower generation probabilities than non-associated chains that were equally common. The 87-base-pair reads could not distinguish some IMGT-functional V segments, including TRBV6-2 and TRBV6-3, so those segments were excluded. Roughly uniform sequencing depth across donors was assumed in presence/absence analyses, although this assumption may not hold. In vitro tests confirmed that a few of the cytomegalovirus-associated TCR beta chains recognize cytomegalovirus antigens. A later genetic analysis associated a missense DCLRE1C variant with V-gene and J-gene trimming of TCR beta chains, and an independent cohort replicated the association. According to a later genetic analysis, donors in an Asian-associated ancestry cluster had fewer N-insertions in productive TCRs than the roughly 660-donor mean. The cohort was sequenced for TCR beta chains only, and without alpha or paired-chain data the features that could be detected were limited. A further reported finding was that TCR beta sequences accurately predicted the HLA-A and HLA-B alleles for most subjects in the first cohort. A later analysis associated around 16,000 TCR beta sequences with specific HLA alleles at a false discovery rate of 0.05. While some public TCRs were present in many individuals, most TCR sequences turned up only very rarely across donors. A later analysis reported that several top co-occurrence clusters appeared linked to parvovirus B19, influenza, CMV and Epstein-Barr virus. The study gave a list of over 150 TCR beta chains associated with cytomegalovirus. Because HLA typing was missing for some donors at each locus, association tests included only the typed subset. CMV serostatus was the only immune exposure information available for the cohort. Correlated functional status among segregating V segments might reflect linkage disequilibrium, but an unknown experimental factor could not be ruled out. Broadly in line with IMGT annotations, most TCR beta V segments showed up in productive rearrangements about 87% or about 30% of the time in an earlier analysis of 450 to 600 of the donors. Assigning TCR associations to individual alleles was difficult when HLA alleles, especially DR and DQ, strongly co-occurred.

The rearranged chain carries TRBV29-1 and TRBJ2-1; TRBD2 is possibly the D segment (7 matching bases). This TCR derives from a man aged 35 to 55 in good health and CMV-seronegative. The sequencing sample was made of PBMCs. The DNA reads TGCAGCGACCGGGGGGCCTCCTACAATGAGCAGTTCTTC. Its amino acids are CSDRGASYNEQFF.